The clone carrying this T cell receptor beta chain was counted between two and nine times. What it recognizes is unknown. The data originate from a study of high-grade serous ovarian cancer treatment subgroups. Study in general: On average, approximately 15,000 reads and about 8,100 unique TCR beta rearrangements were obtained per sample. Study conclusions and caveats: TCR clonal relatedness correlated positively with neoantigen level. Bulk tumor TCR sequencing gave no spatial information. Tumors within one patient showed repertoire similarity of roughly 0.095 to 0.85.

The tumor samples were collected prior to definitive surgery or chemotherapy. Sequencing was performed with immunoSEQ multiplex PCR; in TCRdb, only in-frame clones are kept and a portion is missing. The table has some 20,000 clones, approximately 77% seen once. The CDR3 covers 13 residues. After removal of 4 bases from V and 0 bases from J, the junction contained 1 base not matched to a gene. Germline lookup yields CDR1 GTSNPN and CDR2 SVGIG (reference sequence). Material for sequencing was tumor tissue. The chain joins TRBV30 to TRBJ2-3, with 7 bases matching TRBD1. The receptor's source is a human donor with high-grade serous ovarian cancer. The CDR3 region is CAWNRGSTDTQYF. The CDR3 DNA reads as TGTGCCTGGAACAGGGGAAGCACAGATACGCAGTATTTT.